These 14 T cell receptor beta chains share one sample of origin, sequenced in a study of shared T cell receptors in the human thymus. Clones were read by immunoSEQ multiplex PCR, and TCRdb kept only the in-frame ones, dropping some. The sample holds some 640,000 clones; about 89% are singletons and the top ten take approximately 0.0097%. The data were also submitted as part of a second study, on human thymus T cells.

The sequencing input was thymocytes. All receptors come from a boy less than two years old with a congenital heart defect.

The chain carries TRBV5-8 and TRBJ2-7, with 14 bases lining up with TRBD2. The trim removed 4 bases at V and 3 bases at J, leaving 6 bases unmatched. The germline CDR1 and CDR2 sequences are SGHTS and YDEGEE. The CDR3 is 16 amino acids. CDR3 in DNA: TGTGCCAGCAGCACAAGGACTAGCGGGGGGCTCTACGAGCAGTACTTC. Protein product: CASSTRTSGGLYEQYF.

The V gene is TRBV13, the J gene TRBJ2-7; TRBD2 aligns across 8 bases. J gave up 0 bases and V 2 bases, and 9 bases lay outside the gene matches. Per germline, CDR1 PRHDT and CDR2 FYEKMQ (reference sequence). There are 17 residues in the CDR3. The CDR3 nucleotides read TGTGCCAGCAGCTTACGGTCCAGCGGGGGTTTCTCCTACGAGCAGTACTTC. Its translation: CASSLRSSGGFSYEQYF.

As DNA, the CDR3 is TGCGCCAGCAGCCTCGCAATTGAAAAGGGGGCCACTGAAGCTTTCTTT. It specifies CASSLAIEKGATEAFF. The rearrangement uses TRBV4-1 and TRBJ1-1; 7 bases map to TRBD1. The V segment lost 4 bases and the J segment 4 bases; nucleotides outside the gene matches: 12. The germline V gene has CDR1 MGHRA and CDR2 YSYEKL. CDR3 size: 16 residues.

This chain links TRBV5-1 with TRBJ1-1; 9 positions match TRBD1. The CDR3 is 16 residues long. The junction had 14 bases not matched to a gene; V was cut back by 4 bases and J by 7 bases. Germline V gene lookup returns CDR1 SGHRS and CDR2 YFSETQ. CDR3 nucleotide sequence: TGCGCCAGCAGCGGAAAACAGGACAGGGGAGGAATTGAAGCTTTCTTT. This codes for CASSGKQDRGGIEAFF.

The genes are TRBV4-1 and TRBJ1-4; D unclear. Germline values: CDR1 MGHRA, CDR2 YSYEKL. V shed 7 bases and J shed 7 bases, with 10 bases lying between them. CDR3 length equals 12 residues. CDR3 sequence reads: CASIAWSEKLFF. Here the CDR3 DNA reads TGCGCCAGCATCGCCTGGAGTGAAAAACTGTTTTTT.

The chain recombines TRBV10-3 with TRBJ1-5; 8 nucleotides align to TRBD1. V lost 8 bases and J lost 1; bases outside the gene matches: 7. The germline V gene encodes CDR1 ENHRY and CDR2 SYGVKD. CDR3 length equals 15 residues. The CDR3 is CAICLDRGSNQPQHF. The CDR3 nucleotides read TGTGCCATCTGTCTCGACAGGGGAAGCAATCAGCCCCAGCATTTT.

The gene calls are TRBV18 and TRBJ2-7, with a weak D call TRBD1 (6 bases). Looked up from germline, CDR1 is KGHSH and CDR2 is LQKENI. The CDR3 sequence is 14 residues long. V dropped 2 bases and J dropped 2 bases, with 10 bases sitting between them. CDR3 DNA sequence: TGTGCCAGCTCACCAGCAAGGGGGACCTACGAGCAGTACTTC. Residues: CASSPARGTYEQYF.

This chain uses TRBV18 with TRBJ1-5; TRBD1 agrees at 9 bases. The CDR3 is 15 amino acids. Trimming at V came to 3 bases and at J to 3 bases, leaving 3 bases not matched to a gene. Germline-derived CDR1 and CDR2 are KGHSH and LQKENI. As DNA, the CDR3 is TGTGCCAGCTCACCGGGACAGGGCAACAATCAGCCCCAGCATTTT. It codes for CASSPGQGNNQPQHF.

The chain recombines TRBV27 with TRBJ2-7, with 9 bases that match TRBD1. Trimming at V came to 0 bases and at J to 5 bases, leaving 5 bases not matched to a gene. Germline-derived CDR1 and CDR2 are MNHEY and SMNVEV (reference sequence). The CDR3 extends over 15 amino acids. The CDR3 loop is CASSLSPGQGNEQYF. The CDR3 coding sequence is TGTGCCAGCAGTTTATCCCCGGGACAGGGTAACGAGCAGTACTTC.

The V gene is TRBV7-9, the J gene TRBJ2-5; 7 nucleotides line up with TRBD1. CDR1 and CDR2 from the germline V gene are SEHNR and FQNEAQ (reference sequence). The CDR3 is 16 amino acids. With 1 base clipped from V and 2 bases from J, the junction kept 7 bases outside the gene matches. CDR3 sequence reads: CASSLDPPGQQETQYF. The CDR3 DNA follows: TGTGCCAGCAGCTTAGACCCCCCGGGACAGCAAGAGACCCAGTACTTC.

This clone was detected only a few times. The chain employs TRBV27 and TRBJ1-4; D is perhaps TRBD1 (5 bases). The length of the CDR3 is 15 residues. The ends were cut back, 6 bases at V and 3 bases at J, with 14 bases in the middle. Germline lookup yields CDR1 MNHEY and CDR2 SMNVEV (reference sequence). Written as DNA, the CDR3 is TGTGCCAGCAGGCCAGGGAGGTCAGCTAATGAAAAACTGTTTTTT. This encodes CASRPGRSANEKLFF.

The chain couples TRBV29-1 to TRBJ2-1; 7 nucleotides agree with TRBD1. The trim removed 5 bases at V and 2 bases at J, leaving 6 bases unmatched. CDR3 length: 14 amino acids. Germline V gives CDR1 SQVTM, CDR2 ANQGSEA. CDR3: CSVSWDSPYNEQFF. In DNA, the CDR3 is TGCAGCGTTTCCTGGGACAGCCCCTACAATGAGCAGTTCTTC.

The gene calls are TRBV4-2 and TRBJ1-2; D is perhaps TRBD1 (6 bases). Germline lookup yields CDR1 LGHNA and CDR2 YNFKEQ. This CDR3 spans 17 amino acids. V lost 2 bases and J 2 bases, leaving 18 bases between the germline ends. CDR3 nucleotide sequence: TGTGCCAGCAGCCAATCTGGCACGGACAGTGCAAACTATGGCTACACCTTC. Its protein product is CASSQSGTDSANYGYTF.

This chain joins TRBV6-6 and TRBJ2-5, with TRBD2 matching 11 bases. Looked up from germline, CDR1 is MNHNY and CDR2 is SVGAGI (reference sequence). There are 16 residues in the CDR3. The J segment lost 1 base and the V segment lost 0 bases, leaving 1 base of the junction unmatched. The CDR3 reads CASSYSGTSGQETQYF. The DNA of the CDR3 is TGTGCCAGCAGTTACTCTGGGACTAGCGGCCAAGAGACCCAGTACTTC.